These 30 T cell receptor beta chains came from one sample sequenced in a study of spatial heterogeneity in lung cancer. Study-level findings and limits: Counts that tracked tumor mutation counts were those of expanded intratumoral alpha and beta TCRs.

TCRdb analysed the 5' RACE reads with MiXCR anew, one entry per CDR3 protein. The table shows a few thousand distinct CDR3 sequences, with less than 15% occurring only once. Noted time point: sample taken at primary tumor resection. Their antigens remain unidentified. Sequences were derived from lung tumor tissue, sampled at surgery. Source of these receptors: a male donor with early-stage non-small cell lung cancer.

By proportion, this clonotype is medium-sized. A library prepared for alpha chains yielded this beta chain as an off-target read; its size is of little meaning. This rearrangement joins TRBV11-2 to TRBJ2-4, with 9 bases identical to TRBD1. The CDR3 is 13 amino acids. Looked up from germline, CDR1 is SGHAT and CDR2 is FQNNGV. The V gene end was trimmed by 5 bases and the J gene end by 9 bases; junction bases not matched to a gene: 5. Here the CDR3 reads CASSTRTGAIQYF. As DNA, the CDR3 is TGTGCCAGCAGCACCCGGACAGGGGCCATTCAGTACTTC.

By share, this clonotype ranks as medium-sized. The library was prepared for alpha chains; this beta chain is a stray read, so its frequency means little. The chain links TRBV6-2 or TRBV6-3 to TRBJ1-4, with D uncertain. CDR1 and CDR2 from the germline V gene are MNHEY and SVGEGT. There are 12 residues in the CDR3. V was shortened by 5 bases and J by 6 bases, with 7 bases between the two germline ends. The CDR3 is CASSGPYEKLFF. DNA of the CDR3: TGTGCCAGCAGTGGGCCTTATGAAAAACTGTTTTTT.

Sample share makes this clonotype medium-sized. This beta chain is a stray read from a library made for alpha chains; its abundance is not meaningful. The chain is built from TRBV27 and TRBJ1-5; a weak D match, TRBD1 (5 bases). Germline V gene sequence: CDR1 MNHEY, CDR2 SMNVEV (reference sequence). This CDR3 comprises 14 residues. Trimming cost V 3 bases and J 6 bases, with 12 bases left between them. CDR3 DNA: TGTGCCAGCAGTTTGAGCAGGGAGCGTCAGCCCCAGCATTTT. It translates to CASSLSRERQPQHF.

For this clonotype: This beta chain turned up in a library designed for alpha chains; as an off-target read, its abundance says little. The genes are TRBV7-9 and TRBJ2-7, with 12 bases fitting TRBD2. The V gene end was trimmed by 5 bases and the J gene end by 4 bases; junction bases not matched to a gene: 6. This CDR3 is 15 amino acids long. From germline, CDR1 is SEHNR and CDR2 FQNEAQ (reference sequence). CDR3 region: CASSPGLAGGYEQYF. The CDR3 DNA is TGTGCCAGCAGCCCGGGACTAGCGGGTGGGTACGAGCAGTACTTC.

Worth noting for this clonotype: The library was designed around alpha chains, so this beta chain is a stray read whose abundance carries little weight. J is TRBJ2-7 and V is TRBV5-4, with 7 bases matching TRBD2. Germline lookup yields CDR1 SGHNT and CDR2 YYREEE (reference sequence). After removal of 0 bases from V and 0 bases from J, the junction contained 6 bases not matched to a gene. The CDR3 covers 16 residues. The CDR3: CASSLAASGNSYEQYF. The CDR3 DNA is TGTGCCAGCAGCTTGGCCGCTAGCGGAAACTCCTACGAGCAGTACTTC.

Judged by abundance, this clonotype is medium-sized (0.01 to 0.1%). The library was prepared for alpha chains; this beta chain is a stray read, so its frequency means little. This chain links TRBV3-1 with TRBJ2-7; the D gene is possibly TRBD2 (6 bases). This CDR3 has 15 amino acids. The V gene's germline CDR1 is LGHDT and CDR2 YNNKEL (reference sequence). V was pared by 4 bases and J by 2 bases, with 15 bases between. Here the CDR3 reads CASSRAGTGAYEQYF. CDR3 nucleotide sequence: TGTGCCAGCAGCCGAGCCGGGACTGGAGCCTACGAGCAGTACTTC.

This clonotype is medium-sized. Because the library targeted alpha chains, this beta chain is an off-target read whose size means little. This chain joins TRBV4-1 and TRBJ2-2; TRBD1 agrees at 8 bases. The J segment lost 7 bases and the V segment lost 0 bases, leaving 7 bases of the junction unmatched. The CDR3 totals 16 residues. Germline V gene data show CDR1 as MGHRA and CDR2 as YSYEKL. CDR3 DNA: TGCGCCAGCAGCCAAGATTTAGGACAGGGTTACGGGGAGCTGTTTTTT. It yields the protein CASSQDLGQGYGELFF.

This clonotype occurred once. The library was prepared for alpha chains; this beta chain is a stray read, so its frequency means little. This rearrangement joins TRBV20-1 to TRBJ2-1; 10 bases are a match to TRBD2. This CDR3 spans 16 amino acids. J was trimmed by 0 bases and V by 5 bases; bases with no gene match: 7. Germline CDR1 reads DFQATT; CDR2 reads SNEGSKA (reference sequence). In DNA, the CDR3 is TGCAGTGCTTCCCGGGCTAGCGGGAGCTCCTACAATGAGCAGTTCTTC. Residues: CSASRASGSSYNEQFF.

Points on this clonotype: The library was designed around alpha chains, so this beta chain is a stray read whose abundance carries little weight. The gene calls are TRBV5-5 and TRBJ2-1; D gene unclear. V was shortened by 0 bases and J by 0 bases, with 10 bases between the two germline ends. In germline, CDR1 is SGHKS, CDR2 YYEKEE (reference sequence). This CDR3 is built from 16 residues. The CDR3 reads CASSLALANSYNEQFF. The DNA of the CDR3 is TGTGCCAGCAGCTTGGCCTTGGCGAACTCCTACAATGAGCAGTTCTTC. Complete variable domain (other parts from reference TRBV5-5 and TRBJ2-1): DAGVTQSPTHLIKTRGQQVTLRCSPISGHKSVSWYQQVLGQGPQFIFQYYEKEERGRGNFPDRFSARQFPNYSSELNVNALLLGDSALYLCASSLALANSYNEQFFGPGTRLTVL.

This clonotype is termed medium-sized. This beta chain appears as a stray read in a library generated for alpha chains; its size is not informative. This chain's CDR3 is CASGRALWNTEAFF. CDR3 DNA: TGTGCCAGCGGCAGGGCATTGTGGAACACTGAAGCTTTCTTT. This rearrangement joins TRBV27 to TRBJ1-1; a possible D gene is TRBD1 (5 bases). The CDR3 extends over 14 amino acids. Germline V gives CDR1 MNHEY, CDR2 SMNVEV (reference sequence). V was clipped by 8 bases and J by 1 base, with 14 bases between them.

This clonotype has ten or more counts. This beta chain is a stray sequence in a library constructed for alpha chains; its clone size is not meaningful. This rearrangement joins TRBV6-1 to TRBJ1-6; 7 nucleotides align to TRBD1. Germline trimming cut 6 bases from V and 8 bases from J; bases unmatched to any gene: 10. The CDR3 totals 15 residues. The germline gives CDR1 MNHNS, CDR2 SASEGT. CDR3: CASRPRQGLDSPLHF. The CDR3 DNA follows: TGTGCCAGCAGACCCAGACAGGGATTGGATTCACCCCTCCACTTT.

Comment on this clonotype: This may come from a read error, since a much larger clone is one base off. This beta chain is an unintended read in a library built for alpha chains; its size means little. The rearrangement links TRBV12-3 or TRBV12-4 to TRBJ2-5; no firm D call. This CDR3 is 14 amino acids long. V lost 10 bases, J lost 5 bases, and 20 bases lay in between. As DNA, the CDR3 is TGTGCCACCTCACTGGGTGCGGTCCGGGAGACCCAGTACTTC. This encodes CATSLGAVRETQYF.

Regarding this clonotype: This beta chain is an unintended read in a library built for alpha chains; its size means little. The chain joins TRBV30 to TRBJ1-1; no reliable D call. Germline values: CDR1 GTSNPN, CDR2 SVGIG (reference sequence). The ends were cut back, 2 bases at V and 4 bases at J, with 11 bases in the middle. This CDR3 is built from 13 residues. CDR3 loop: CAWSSRAATEAFF. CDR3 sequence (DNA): TGTGCCTGGAGTTCTCGAGCGGCCACTGAAGCTTTCTTT. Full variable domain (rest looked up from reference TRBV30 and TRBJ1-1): SQTIHQWPATLVQPVGSPLSLECTVEGTSNPNLYWYRQAAGRGLQLLFYSVGIGQISSEVPQNLSASRPQDRQFILSSKKLLLSDSGFYLCAWSSRAATEAFFGQGTRLTVV.

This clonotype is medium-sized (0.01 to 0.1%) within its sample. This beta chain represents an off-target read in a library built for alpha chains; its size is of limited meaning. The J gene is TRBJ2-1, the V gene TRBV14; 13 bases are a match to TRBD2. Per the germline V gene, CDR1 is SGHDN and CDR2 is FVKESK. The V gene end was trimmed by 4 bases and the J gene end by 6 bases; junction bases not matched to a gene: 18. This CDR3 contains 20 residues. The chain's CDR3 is CASSRKMGLAGRYVSNEQFF. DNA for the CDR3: TGTGCCAGCAGCCGGAAAATGGGACTAGCGGGGCGATACGTGTCCAATGAGCAGTTCTTC.

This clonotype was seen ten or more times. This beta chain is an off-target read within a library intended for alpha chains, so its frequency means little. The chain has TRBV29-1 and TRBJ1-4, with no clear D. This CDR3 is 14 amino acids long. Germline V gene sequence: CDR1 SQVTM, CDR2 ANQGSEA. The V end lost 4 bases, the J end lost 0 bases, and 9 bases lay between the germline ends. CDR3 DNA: TGCAGCGTTGGGAAGGGAGCAACTAATGAAAAACTGTTTTTT. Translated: CSVGKGATNEKLFF.

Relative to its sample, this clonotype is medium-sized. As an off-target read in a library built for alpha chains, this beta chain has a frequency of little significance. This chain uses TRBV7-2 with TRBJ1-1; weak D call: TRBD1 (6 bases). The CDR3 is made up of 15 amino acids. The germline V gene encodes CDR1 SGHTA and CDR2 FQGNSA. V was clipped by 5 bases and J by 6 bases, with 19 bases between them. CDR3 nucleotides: TGTGCCAGCAGCGTAGACCGGGACACACGTTCTGAAGCTTTCTTT. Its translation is CASSVDRDTRSEAFF.

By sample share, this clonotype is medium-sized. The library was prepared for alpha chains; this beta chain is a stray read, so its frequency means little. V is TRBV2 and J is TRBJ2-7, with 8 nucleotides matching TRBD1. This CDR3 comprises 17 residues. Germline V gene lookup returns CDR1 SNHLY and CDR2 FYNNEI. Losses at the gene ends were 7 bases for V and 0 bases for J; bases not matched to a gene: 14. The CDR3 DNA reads TGTGCCAGCAAACCCGAGGAGACAGGGGTGAGCTCCTACGAGCAGTACTTC. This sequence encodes CASKPEETGVSSYEQYF.

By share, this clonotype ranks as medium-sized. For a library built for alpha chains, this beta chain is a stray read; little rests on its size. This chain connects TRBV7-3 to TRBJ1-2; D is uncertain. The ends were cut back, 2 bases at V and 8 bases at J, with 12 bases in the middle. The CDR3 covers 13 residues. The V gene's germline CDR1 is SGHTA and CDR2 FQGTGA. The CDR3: CASSLDGQAGYTF. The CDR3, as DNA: TGTGCCAGCAGCTTAGACGGGCAGGCGGGCTACACCTTC. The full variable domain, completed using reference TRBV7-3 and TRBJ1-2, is GAGVSQTPSNKVTEKGKYVELRCDPISGHTALYWYRQSLGQGPEFLIYFQGTGAADDSGLPNDRFFAVRPEGSVSTLKIQRTERGDSAVYLCASSLDGQAGYTFGSGTRLTVV.

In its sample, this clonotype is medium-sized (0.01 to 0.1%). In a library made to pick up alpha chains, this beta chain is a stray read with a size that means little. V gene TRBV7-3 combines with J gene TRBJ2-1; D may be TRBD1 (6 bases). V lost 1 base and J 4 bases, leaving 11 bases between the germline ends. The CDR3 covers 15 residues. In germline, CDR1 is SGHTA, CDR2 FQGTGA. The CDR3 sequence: CASSLMPGEYNEQFF. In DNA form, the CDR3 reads TGTGCCAGCAGCTTAATGCCAGGGGAATACAATGAGCAGTTCTTC.

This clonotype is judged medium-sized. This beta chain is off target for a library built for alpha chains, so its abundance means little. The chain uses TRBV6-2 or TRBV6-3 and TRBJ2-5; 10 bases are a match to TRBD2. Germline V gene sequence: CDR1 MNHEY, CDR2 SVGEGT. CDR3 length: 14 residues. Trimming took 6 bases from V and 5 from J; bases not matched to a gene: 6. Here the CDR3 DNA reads TGTGCCAGCAGGAGCGGGGGGGCTGGGGAGACCCAGTACTTC. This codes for CASRSGGAGETQYF.

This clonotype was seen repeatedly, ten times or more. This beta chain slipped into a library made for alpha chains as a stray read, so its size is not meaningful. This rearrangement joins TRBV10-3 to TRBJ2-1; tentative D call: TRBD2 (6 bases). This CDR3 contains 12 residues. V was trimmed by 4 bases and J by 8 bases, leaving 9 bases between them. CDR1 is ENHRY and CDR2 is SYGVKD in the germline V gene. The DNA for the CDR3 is TGTGCCATCAGTGTGGGGGAGGATGAGCAGTTCTTC. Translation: CAISVGEDEQFF.

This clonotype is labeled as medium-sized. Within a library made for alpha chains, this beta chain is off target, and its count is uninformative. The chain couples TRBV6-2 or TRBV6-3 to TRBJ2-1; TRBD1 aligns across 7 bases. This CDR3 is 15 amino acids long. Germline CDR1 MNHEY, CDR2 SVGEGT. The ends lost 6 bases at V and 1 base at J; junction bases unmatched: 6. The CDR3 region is CASRDRVGSYNEQFF. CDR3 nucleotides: TGTGCCAGCAGAGACAGGGTTGGGTCCTACAATGAGCAGTTCTTC.

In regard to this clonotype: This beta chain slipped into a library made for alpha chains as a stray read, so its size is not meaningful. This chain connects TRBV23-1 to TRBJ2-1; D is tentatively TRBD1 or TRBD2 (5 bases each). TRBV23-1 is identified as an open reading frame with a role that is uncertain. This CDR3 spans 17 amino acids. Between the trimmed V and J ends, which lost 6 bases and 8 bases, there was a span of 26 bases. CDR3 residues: CASSDWGTPLDPHEQFF. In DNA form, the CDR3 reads TGCGCCAGCAGCGATTGGGGGACCCCCCTTGACCCCCATGAGCAGTTCTTC.

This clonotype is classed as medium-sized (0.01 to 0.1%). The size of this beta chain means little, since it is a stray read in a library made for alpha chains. CDR3 residues: CASSWTASTDTQYF. Written as DNA, the CDR3 is TGTGCCAGCAGCTGGACAGCTAGCACAGATACGCAGTATTTT. The J gene is TRBJ2-3, the V gene TRBV7-6; possible D gene TRBD1, 6 bases. Germline-derived CDR1 and CDR2 are SGHVS and FNYEAQ. This CDR3 spans 14 amino acids. The V end was cut by 4 bases, the J end by 0 bases, with 8 bases between.

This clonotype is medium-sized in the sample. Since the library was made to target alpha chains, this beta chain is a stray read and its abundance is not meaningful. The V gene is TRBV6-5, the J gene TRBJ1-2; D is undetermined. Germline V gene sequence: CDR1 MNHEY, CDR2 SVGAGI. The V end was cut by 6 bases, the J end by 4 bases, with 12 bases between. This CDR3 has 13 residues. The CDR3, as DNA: TGTGCCAGCAGGCTATCCGCGGGCTATGGCTACACCTTC. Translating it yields CASRLSAGYGYTF.

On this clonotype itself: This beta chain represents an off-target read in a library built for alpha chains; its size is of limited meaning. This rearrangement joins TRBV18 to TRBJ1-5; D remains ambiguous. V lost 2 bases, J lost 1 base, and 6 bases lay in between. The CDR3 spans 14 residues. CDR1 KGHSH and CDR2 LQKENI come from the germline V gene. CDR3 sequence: CASSPSRSNQPQHF. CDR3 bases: TGTGCCAGCTCACCAAGCAGGAGCAATCAGCCCCAGCATTTT.

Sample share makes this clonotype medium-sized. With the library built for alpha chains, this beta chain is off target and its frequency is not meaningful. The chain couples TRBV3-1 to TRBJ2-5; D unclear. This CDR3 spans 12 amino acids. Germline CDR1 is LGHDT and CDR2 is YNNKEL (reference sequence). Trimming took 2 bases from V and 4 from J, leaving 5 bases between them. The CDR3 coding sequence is TGTGCCAGCAGCCAAACCGGAGAGACCCAGTACTTC. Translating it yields CASSQTGETQYF.

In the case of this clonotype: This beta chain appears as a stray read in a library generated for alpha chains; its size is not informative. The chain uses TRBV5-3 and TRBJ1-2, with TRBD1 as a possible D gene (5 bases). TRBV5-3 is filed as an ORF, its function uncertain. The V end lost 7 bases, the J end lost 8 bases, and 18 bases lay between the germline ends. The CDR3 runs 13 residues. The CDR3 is CARRQTEGYGYTF. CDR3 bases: TGTGCCAGACGCCAGACTGAGGGGTACGGCTACACCTTC.

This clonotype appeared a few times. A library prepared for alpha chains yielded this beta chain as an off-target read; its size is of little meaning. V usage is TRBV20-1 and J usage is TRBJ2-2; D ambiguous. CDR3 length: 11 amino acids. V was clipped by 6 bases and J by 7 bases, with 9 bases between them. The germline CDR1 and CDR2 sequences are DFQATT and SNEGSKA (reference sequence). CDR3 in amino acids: CSAPGGGELFF. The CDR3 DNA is TGCAGTGCCCCGGGTGGCGGGGAGCTGTTTTTT.

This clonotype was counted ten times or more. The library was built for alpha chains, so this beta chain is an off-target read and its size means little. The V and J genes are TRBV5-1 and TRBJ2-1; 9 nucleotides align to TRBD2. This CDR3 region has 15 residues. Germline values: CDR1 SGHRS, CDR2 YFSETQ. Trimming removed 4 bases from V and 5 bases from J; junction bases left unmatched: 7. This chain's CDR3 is CASSPSGTADNEQFF. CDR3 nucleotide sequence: TGCGCCAGCAGCCCTAGCGGGACCGCTGACAATGAGCAGTTCTTC.